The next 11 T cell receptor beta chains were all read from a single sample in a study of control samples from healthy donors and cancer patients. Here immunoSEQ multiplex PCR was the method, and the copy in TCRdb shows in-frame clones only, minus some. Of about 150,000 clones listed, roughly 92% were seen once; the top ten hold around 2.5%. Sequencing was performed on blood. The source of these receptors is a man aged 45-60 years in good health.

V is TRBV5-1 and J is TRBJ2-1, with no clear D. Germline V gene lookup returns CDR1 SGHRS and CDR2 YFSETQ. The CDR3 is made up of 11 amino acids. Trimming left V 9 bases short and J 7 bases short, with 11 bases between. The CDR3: CATAQGNEQFF. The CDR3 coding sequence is TGCGCCACCGCCCAAGGGAATGAGCAGTTCTTC.

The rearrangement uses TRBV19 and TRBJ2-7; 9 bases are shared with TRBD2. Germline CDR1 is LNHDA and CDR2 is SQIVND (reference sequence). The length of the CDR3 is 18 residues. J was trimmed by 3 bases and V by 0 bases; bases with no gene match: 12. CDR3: CASSIDPPQAGGRYEQYF. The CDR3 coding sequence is TGTGCCAGTAGTATAGACCCCCCTCAAGCGGGAGGTCGCTACGAGCAGTACTTC. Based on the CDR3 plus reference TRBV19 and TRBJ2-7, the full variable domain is DGGITQSPKYLFRKEGQNVTLSCEQNLNHDAMYWYRQDPGQGLRLIYYSQIVNDFQKGDIAEGYSVSREKKESFPLTVTSAQKNPTAFYLCASSIDPPQAGGRYEQYFGPGTRLTVT.

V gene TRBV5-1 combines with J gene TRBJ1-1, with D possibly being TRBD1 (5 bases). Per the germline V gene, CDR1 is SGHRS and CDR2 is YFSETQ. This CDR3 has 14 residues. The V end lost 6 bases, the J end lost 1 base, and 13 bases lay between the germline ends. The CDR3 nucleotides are TGCGCCAGCAACACAGGTACCGGGAACACTGAAGCTTTCTTT. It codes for CASNTGTGNTEAFF.

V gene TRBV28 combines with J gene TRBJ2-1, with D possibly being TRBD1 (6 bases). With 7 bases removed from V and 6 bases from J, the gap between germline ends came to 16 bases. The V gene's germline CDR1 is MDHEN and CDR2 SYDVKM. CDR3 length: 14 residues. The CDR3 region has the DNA TGTGCCAGCACAGCACCCAGGGGTCGCAATGAGCAGTTCTTC. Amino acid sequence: CASTAPRGRNEQFF.

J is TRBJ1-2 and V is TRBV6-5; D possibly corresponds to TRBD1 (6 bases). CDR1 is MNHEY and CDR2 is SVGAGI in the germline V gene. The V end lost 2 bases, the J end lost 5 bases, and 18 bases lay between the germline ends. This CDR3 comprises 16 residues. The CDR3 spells CASSYTQSDSVYGYTF. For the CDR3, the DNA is TGTGCCAGCAGTTACACTCAATCGGACAGCGTTTATGGCTACACCTTC.

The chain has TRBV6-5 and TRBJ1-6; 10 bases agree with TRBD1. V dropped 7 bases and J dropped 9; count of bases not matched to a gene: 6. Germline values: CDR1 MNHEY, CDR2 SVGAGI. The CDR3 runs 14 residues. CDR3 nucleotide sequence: TGTGCCAGCACTCGAGGGACAGGGGCTTCACCCCTCCACTTT. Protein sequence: CASTRGTGASPLHF.

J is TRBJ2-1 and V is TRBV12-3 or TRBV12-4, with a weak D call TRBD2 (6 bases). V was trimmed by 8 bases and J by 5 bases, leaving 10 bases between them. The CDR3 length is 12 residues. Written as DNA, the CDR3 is TGTGCCAGCCTCTCGGGAGACAATGAGCAGTTCTTC. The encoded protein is CASLSGDNEQFF.

The CDR3, as DNA: TGTGCCAGCAGTTTAGAGTTAGCGGGAGGTCCCGAGCAGTACTTC. Encoded protein: CASSLELAGGPEQYF. The V and J genes are TRBV28 and TRBJ2-7; 10 bases match TRBD2. Germline V gene sequence: CDR1 MDHEN, CDR2 SYDVKM. Unmatched junction bases numbered 7, after V lost 2 bases and J lost 6 bases. The length of the CDR3 is 15 residues.

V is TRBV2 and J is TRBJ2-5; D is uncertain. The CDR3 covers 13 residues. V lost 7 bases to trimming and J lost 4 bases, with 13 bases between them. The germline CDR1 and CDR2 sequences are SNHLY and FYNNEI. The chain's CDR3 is CASTAAPGETQYF. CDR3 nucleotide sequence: TGTGCCAGCACGGCAGCGCCTGGAGAGACCCAGTACTTC.

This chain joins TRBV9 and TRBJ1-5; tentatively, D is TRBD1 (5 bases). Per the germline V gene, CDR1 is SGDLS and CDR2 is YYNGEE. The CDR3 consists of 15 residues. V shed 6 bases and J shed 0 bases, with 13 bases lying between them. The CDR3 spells CASNTQGDSNQPQHF. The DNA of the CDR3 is TGTGCCAGCAACACACAAGGGGATAGCAATCAGCCCCAGCATTTT.

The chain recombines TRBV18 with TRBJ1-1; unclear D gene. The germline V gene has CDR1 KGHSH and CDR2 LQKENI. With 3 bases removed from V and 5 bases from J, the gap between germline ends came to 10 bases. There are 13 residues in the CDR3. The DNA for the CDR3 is TGTGCCAGCTCACCCGACCCGAGGACTGAAGCTTTCTTT. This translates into CASSPDPRTEAFF.